This entry is about one T cell receptor beta chain. The antigen is undetermined. This specimen comes from a study of T cell responses to AZD1222 COVID-19 vaccine. Regarding the study as a whole: Mostly white British, mostly female donors; authors suggested clonal diversity may be underestimated. Only five or six AZD1222 recipients were seropositive at baseline.

The CDR3 sequence is 16 residues long. After removal of 3 bases from V and 2 bases from J, the junction contained 6 bases not matched to a gene. The germline gives CDR1 MDHEN, CDR2 SYDVKM. Some clones are missing from TCRdb's copy, which holds only in-frame ones; the method was immunoSEQ multiplex PCR. The sample consists of about 110,000 clones, 89% of them appearing once. The chain carries TRBV28 and TRBJ1-3, with 8 bases lining up with TRBD1. This receptor was obtained from an adult in good health. The material sequenced was peripheral blood, taken on day 0 of MenACWY control vaccination. The CDR3 is CASSLMPGQAGNTIYF. The CDR3 DNA reads as TGTGCCAGCAGTTTGATGCCGGGACAGGCTGGAAACACCATATATTTT.